The 30 T cell receptor beta chains presented below share a single source sample, sequenced in a study of identical twins. TCRdb re-called the 5' RACE reads with MiXCR, one entry per CDR3 protein. The table has about 430,000 distinct CDR3 sequences, about a fifth seen once. Sequenced: naive T cells sorted from blood. All receptors derive from a man aged 50-60 years in good health.

This clonotype was detected only once. The genes are TRBV18 and TRBJ2-1, with D perhaps matching TRBD1 (5 bases). V lost 6 bases to trimming and J lost 3 bases, with 15 bases between them. Germline V gene data show CDR1 as KGHSH and CDR2 as LQKENI. The length of the CDR3 is 15 residues. In nucleotides, the CDR3 is TGTGCCAGCTCCCCGGACAAAAGAGGCTACAATGAGCAGTTCTTC. Amino acids: CASSPDKRGYNEQFF.

This clonotype turned up a few times. This chain connects TRBV29-1 to TRBJ1-1; 7 bases agree with TRBD1. CDR1 is SQVTM and CDR2 is ANQGSEA in the germline V gene. This CDR3 is 15 amino acids long. V was pared by 7 bases and J by 2 bases, with 13 bases of the junction left unmatched. This CDR3 is CSDSGGTLDNTEAFF. CDR3 sequence (DNA): TGCAGCGATTCAGGGGGGACACTGGATAACACTGAAGCTTTCTTT.

This clonotype has only a few counts. The chain recombines TRBV20-1 with TRBJ2-3; TRBD2 matches at 9 bases. The CDR3 contains 12 residues. Unmatched junction bases numbered 7, after V lost 0 bases and J lost 15 bases. CDR1 and CDR2 from the germline V gene are DFQATT and SNEGSKA (reference sequence). The CDR3 region has the DNA TGCAGTGCTAGAGAGATAGCGGGAGAGAGATATTTT. Residues: CSAREIAGERYF.

This clonotype was found once. This clone may be a read error of a much larger clone one base away. The chain employs TRBV6-2 or TRBV6-3 and TRBJ2-2; no reliable D call. Per the germline V gene, CDR1 is MNHEY and CDR2 is SVGEGT. The CDR3 covers 12 residues. The V gene lost 6 bases and the J gene lost 6 bases, with 8 bases spanning the gap. CDR3 coding DNA: TGTGCCAGCAGCCTCCTCTCCGGGGAGCTGTTTTTT. It specifies CASSLLSGELFF.

This clonotype occurred many times. The V gene is TRBV7-2, the J gene TRBJ2-7; possible D gene TRBD1, 6 bases. Germline V gene lookup returns CDR1 SGHTA and CDR2 FQGNSA. V lost 6 bases and J lost 0, with 12 bases in between. CDR3 length: 14 amino acids. The CDR3 DNA is TGTGCCAGCAGGCTTACAGGGAGCTCCTACGAGCAGTACTTC. This translates into CASRLTGSSYEQYF.

The chain carries TRBV12-3 or TRBV12-4 and TRBJ2-3; 10 positions match TRBD2. The V and J ends lost 6 bases and 3 bases, in that order; junction bases with no gene match: 6. CDR3 length: 15 amino acids. This CDR3 reads CASRRAGGPTDTQYF. The CDR3 nucleotides are TGTGCCAGCAGGAGAGCGGGGGGGCCGACAGATACGCAGTATTTT.

This chain joins TRBV6-1 and TRBJ2-7, with a possible D match to TRBD2 (7 bases). The CDR3 extends over 15 amino acids. Germline lookup yields CDR1 MNHNS and CDR2 SASEGT. The V gene lost 6 bases and the J gene lost 2 bases, with 17 bases spanning the gap. The CDR3 protein is CASRPGGGRTYEQYF. The CDR3 DNA follows: TGTGCCAGCAGGCCTGGGGGGGGGCGGACCTACGAGCAGTACTTC.

The chain joins TRBV4-3 to TRBJ2-5; no firm D call. Between the trimmed V and J ends, which lost 1 base and 5 bases, there was a span of 11 bases. The CDR3 sequence is 14 residues long. CDR1 is LGHNA and CDR2 is YSLEER in the germline V gene. The CDR3 is CASSQVMGLETQYF. For the CDR3, the DNA is TGCGCCAGCAGCCAAGTAATGGGTTTGGAGACCCAGTACTTC.

This clonotype was counted at least ten times. V and J are TRBV16 and TRBJ2-7; D remains ambiguous. V was cut by 3 bases and J by 4 bases, with 7 bases left in between. Germline CDR1 reads KGHSY; CDR2 reads FQNENV. The CDR3 sequence is 12 residues long. CDR3 protein: CASSHSQYEQYF. For the CDR3, the DNA is TGTGCCAGCAGCCACTCACAATACGAGCAGTACTTC.

This clonotype occurred many times. The chain joins TRBV7-2 to TRBJ2-2; the match to TRBD2 covers 9 bases. The CDR3 runs to 17 residues. The V and J ends lost 2 bases and 4 bases, in that order; junction bases with no gene match: 8. CDR1 SGHTA and CDR2 FQGNSA come from the germline V gene. CDR3 loop: CASSLMQLAGPTGELFF. The CDR3 bases are TGTGCCAGCAGCTTAATGCAGCTAGCGGGACCCACCGGGGAGCTGTTTTTT.

The chain joins TRBV5-1 to TRBJ2-3; 9 nucleotides align to TRBD2. V lost 0 bases and J lost 10; bases outside the gene matches: 9. The CDR3 is 15 residues long. Germline CDR1 is SGHRS and CDR2 is YFSETQ. The CDR3, as DNA: TGCGCCAGCAGCTTGGCGAGCGGGGGGCAACCTCCGCAGTATTTT. Residues: CASSLASGGQPPQYF.

This clonotype was counted many times. The genes are TRBV7-3 and TRBJ2-7; D unclear. V was cut by 2 bases and J by 4 bases, with 18 bases left in between. Germline V gene lookup returns CDR1 SGHTA and CDR2 FQGTGA. The CDR3 contains 16 residues. CDR3 DNA sequence: TGTGCCAGCAGCTTATACGGACGCACCCAAGAATACGAGCAGTACTTC. Its translation: CASSLYGRTQEYEQYF.

This clonotype has a count of ten or more. CDR3 in DNA: TGCGCCAGCAGCTTCAGGACAGGGGGGTACGGCCCCGAATACAATGAGCAGTTCTTC. It is translated as CASSFRTGGYGPEYNEQFF. The chain has TRBV5-1 and TRBJ2-1; 10 bases map to TRBD1. After removal of 2 bases from V and 4 bases from J, the junction contained 15 bases not matched to a gene. The germline V gene encodes CDR1 SGHRS and CDR2 YFSETQ. The CDR3 consists of 19 residues. Full variable domain (rest looked up from reference TRBV5-1 and TRBJ2-1): KAGVTQTPRYLIKTRGQQVTLSCSPISGHRSVSWYQQTPGQGLQFLFEYFSETQRNKGNFPGRFSGRQFSNSRSEMNVSTLELGDSALYLCASSFRTGGYGPEYNEQFFGPGTRLTVL.

This clonotype has ten or more counts. The V gene is TRBV28, the J gene TRBJ2-1; 9 bases align to TRBD2. The CDR3 consists of 14 residues. Germline trimming cut 8 bases from V and 4 bases from J; bases unmatched to any gene: 6. Germline CDR1 reads MDHEN; CDR2 reads SYDVKM. CDR3 in DNA: TGTGCCAGCCAACTAGCGGGCTTGTACAATGAGCAGTTCTTC. It specifies CASQLAGLYNEQFF. The full variable domain, rest sourced from reference TRBV28 and TRBJ2-1, is DVKVTQSSRYLVKRTGEKVFLECVQDMDHENMFWYRQDPGLGLRLIYFSYDVKMKEKGDIPEGYSVSREKKERFSLILESASTNQTSMYLCASQLAGLYNEQFFGPGTRLTVL.

This clonotype was observed a few times. The V and J genes are TRBV5-1 and TRBJ2-2; D gene ambiguous. CDR1 and CDR2 (germline): SGHRS, YFSETQ. The CDR3 consists of 15 residues. Deletions cut 0 bases from V and 6 bases from J, with 12 bases between. The CDR3 sequence is CASSLESVSAGELFF. The DNA for the CDR3 is TGCGCCAGCAGCTTGGAATCAGTCTCGGCCGGGGAGCTGTTTTTT.

This clonotype was found a few times. The gene calls are TRBV5-1 and TRBJ2-3; D is unresolved. The germline V gene encodes CDR1 SGHRS and CDR2 YFSETQ. Trimming cost V 5 bases and J 2 bases, with 15 bases left between them. The CDR3 has 15 residues. CDR3: CASRWAGHTTDTQYF. CDR3 DNA sequence: TGCGCCAGCAGATGGGCAGGCCATACCACAGATACGCAGTATTTT. Full variable domain (rest looked up from reference TRBV5-1 and TRBJ2-3): KAGVTQTPRYLIKTRGQQVTLSCSPISGHRSVSWYQQTPGQGLQFLFEYFSETQRNKGNFPGRFSGRQFSNSRSEMNVSTLELGDSALYLCASRWAGHTTDTQYFGPGTRLTVL.

In this sample, this clonotype turned up a few times. The J gene is TRBJ1-2, the V gene TRBV27; D gene unclear. Deletions cut 6 bases from V and 5 bases from J, with 7 bases between. Germline V gene lookup returns CDR1 MNHEY and CDR2 SMNVEV (reference sequence). This CDR3 contains 11 residues. In DNA, the CDR3 is TGTGCCAGCAGGGGTGCATATGGCTACACCTTC. This gives the protein CASRGAYGYTF.

This clonotype was counted only a few times. The gene calls are TRBV29-1 and TRBJ1-1, with 7 nucleotides matching TRBD1. The ends lost 7 bases at V and 4 bases at J; junction bases unmatched: 9. This CDR3 has 13 residues. The germline CDR1 and CDR2 sequences are SQVTM and ANQGSEA. The CDR3 DNA reads as TGCAGCGCCGTTACAGGGGCGCCCACTGAAGCTTTCTTT. It translates to CSAVTGAPTEAFF.

Notes on this clonotype: Given a much more abundant clone one base away, this may be a read error. The chain is built from TRBV4-3 and TRBJ2-3; D unresolved. V was shortened by 3 bases and J by 3 bases, with 13 bases between the two germline ends. Germline V CDR1 and CDR2: LGHNA, YSLEER. The CDR3 covers 15 residues. CDR3 nucleotide sequence: TGCGCCAGCAGCCAGAAGGGAAGGAGAACAGATACGCAGTATTTT. Residues: CASSQKGRRTDTQYF.

This sequence joins TRBV9 and TRBJ2-3, with D possibly TRBD2 on 6 matching bases. V was trimmed by 0 bases and J by 1 base, leaving 9 bases between them. Per the germline V gene, CDR1 is SGDLS and CDR2 is YYNGEE. This CDR3 has 15 residues. CDR3 DNA sequence: TGTGCCAGCAGCGTAGGCCAGCGGGGCACAGATACGCAGTATTTT. Translating gives CASSVGQRGTDTQYF.

The V and J genes are TRBV20-1 and TRBJ1-6, with no clear D. Germline CDR1 DFQATT, CDR2 SNEGSKA (reference sequence). V was shortened by 5 bases and J by 0 bases, with 14 bases between the two germline ends. The CDR3 consists of 16 residues. The CDR3: CSALGVLSSYNSPLHF. The DNA of the CDR3 is TGCAGTGCTCTCGGAGTTCTAAGCTCCTATAATTCACCCCTCCACTTT.

This clonotype was observed many times. The rearrangement joins TRBV7-2 to TRBJ2-1; 11 positions agree with TRBD1. Germline CDR1 and CDR2: SGHTA and FQGNSA. J lost 6 bases, V lost 1 base, and 5 bases had no gene match. The CDR3 covers 16 residues. In nucleotides, the CDR3 is TGTGCCAGCAGCTTAGTATCCGGGACAGGGGGCAATGAGCAGTTCTTC. It encodes CASSLVSGTGGNEQFF.

This clonotype was counted ten times or more. The V and J genes are TRBV6-1 and TRBJ1-5, with D tentatively TRBD1 (5 bases). This CDR3 spans 15 amino acids. In germline, CDR1 is MNHNS, CDR2 SASEGT. V lost 0 bases and J 6 bases, leaving 12 bases between the germline ends. Written as DNA, the CDR3 is TGTGCCAGCAGTGAAGCGTGGGCAGGGAGTCAGCCCCAGCATTTT. Translated, it gives CASSEAWAGSQPQHF.

This clonotype was seen a handful of times. This chain links TRBV4-2 with TRBJ2-2; 10 nucleotides agree with TRBD2. This CDR3 region has 17 residues. CDR1 is LGHNA, CDR2 YNFKEQ, per germline. V gave up 2 bases and J gave up 0 bases; unmatched junction bases: 3. CDR3: CASSQPTSGTNTGELFF. In DNA, the CDR3 is TGTGCCAGCAGCCAACCAACTAGCGGGACGAACACCGGGGAGCTGTTTTTT.

Note on this clonotype: This may arise from a read error, as a much more abundant clone is one base away. The conserved final phenylalanine or tryptophan is absent from the CDR3, which likely points to a read error. This chain uses TRBV24-1 with TRBJ2-3; a possible D gene is TRBD1 (6 bases). Germline CDR1 is KGHDR and CDR2 is SFDVKD. CDR3 size: 16 residues. The V end was cut by 0 bases, the J end by 3 bases, with 12 bases between. For the CDR3, the DNA is TGTGCCACCAGTGATTTGGGGGGCTGGGATACAGATACGCAGTATATT. It specifies CATSDLGGWDTDTQYI.

This clonotype was counted only a few times. This chain links TRBV12-3 or TRBV12-4 with TRBJ2-7, with 11 bases fitting TRBD1. V gave up 4 bases and J gave up 6 bases; unmatched junction bases: 5. There are 14 residues in the CDR3. The CDR3 protein is CASSSRTGGPEQYF. CDR3 bases: TGTGCCAGCAGTTCCCGGACAGGGGGCCCCGAGCAGTACTTC.

Only a few counts were recorded for this clonotype. The rearrangement uses TRBV24-1 and TRBJ2-1; 10 nucleotides align to TRBD1. The CDR3 runs 16 residues. CDR1 and CDR2 (germline): KGHDR, SFDVKD. V was pared by 3 bases and J by 2 bases, with 3 bases of the junction left unmatched. CDR3 amino acids: CATSDTGQGAYNEQFF. CDR3 in DNA: TGTGCCACCAGTGATACCGGACAGGGGGCCTACAATGAGCAGTTCTTC.

The chain is built from TRBV29-1 and TRBJ2-3; 9 bases match TRBD2. The CDR3 loop spans 15 amino acids. V trimming: 8 bases; J trimming: 4 bases; junction bases outside the gene matches: 13. Germline V gives CDR1 SQVTM, CDR2 ANQGSEA. The CDR3 region has the DNA TGCAGCCTGAGTACCGGGACTAGCAGAGCAGATACGCAGTATTTT. Its protein is CSLSTGTSRADTQYF.

This clonotype appeared a few times. This sequence joins TRBV6-2 or TRBV6-3 and TRBJ1-2, with 8 bases fitting TRBD1. The CDR3 has 13 amino acids. Germline V gene data show CDR1 as MNHEY and CDR2 as SVGEGT. The J segment lost 5 bases and the V segment lost 6 bases, leaving 5 bases of the junction unmatched. CDR3 bases: TGTGCCAGCAGCCAACAGGGGGGATATGGCTACACCTTC. It specifies CASSQQGGYGYTF.

This clonotype appeared a few times. The rearrangement uses TRBV28 and TRBJ1-6; TRBD1 matches at 8 bases. Germline-derived CDR1 and CDR2 are MDHEN and SYDVKM. V was pared by 6 bases and J by 9 bases, with 7 bases of the junction left unmatched. The CDR3 runs 14 residues. The CDR3 region is CASRAGGASSPLHF. As DNA, the CDR3 is TGTGCCAGCAGAGCAGGGGGCGCGAGTTCACCCCTCCACTTT.